The entry that follows covers one T cell receptor (beta chain) sequence. Its antigen is unknown. Here immunoSEQ multiplex PCR was the method, and the copy in TCRdb shows in-frame clones only, minus some. This table has tens of thousands of clones, more than 75% appearing once. The germline V and J ends were trimmed by 7 bases and 7 bases, with 13 bases remaining between them. CDR3 length: 12 amino acids. Germline CDR1 and CDR2: MNHEY and SVGAGI. The sample is drawn from a study of OX40 agonist ivuxolimab in advanced cancers. Turning to the study itself: The group had a mean age of 60 years, ranged from about 23 to 85, and was just under 85% male. Study results and caveats: The study found among the lowest clonal expansion in partial responders at 0.1-3.0 mg/kg.

The sequenced sample was CD4+ or CD8+ T cells sorted from blood, obtained in a trial of the OX40 agonist ivuxolimab. This clonotype was obtained from an adult with an advanced solid tumor such as melanoma, head and neck, liver or kidney cancer. The chain joins TRBV6-5 to TRBJ1-2; D is undetermined. The CDR3 DNA reads TGTGCCAGCACCCACAAGGCTGTTGGCTACACCTTC. Its protein is CASTHKAVGYTF.